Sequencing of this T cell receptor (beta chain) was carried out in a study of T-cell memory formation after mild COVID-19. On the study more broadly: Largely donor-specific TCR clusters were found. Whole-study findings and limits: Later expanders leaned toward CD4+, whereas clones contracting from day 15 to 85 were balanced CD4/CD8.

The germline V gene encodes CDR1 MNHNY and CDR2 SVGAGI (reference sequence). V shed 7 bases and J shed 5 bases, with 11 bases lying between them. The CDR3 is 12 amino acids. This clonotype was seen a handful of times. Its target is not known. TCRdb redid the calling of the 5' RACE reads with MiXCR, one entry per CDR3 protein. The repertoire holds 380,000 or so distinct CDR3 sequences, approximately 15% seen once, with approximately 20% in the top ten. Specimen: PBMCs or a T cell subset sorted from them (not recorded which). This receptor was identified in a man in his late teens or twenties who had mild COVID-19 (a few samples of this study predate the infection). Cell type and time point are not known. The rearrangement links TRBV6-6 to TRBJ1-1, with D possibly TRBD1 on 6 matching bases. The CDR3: CASNTRGTEAFF. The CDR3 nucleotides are TGTGCCAGCAACACGAGGGGGACTGAAGCTTTCTTT.